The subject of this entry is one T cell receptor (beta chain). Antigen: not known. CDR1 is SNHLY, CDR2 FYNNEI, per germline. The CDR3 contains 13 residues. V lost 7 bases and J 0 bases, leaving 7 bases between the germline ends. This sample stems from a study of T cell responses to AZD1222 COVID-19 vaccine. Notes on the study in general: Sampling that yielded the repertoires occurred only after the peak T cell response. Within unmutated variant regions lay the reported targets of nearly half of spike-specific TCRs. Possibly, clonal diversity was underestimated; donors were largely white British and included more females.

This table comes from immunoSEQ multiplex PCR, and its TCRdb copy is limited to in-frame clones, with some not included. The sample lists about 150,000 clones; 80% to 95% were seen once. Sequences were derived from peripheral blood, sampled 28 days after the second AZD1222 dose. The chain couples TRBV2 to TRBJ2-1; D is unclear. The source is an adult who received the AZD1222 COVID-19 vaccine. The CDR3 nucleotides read TGTGCCAGCAACAGCCGCTCCTACAATGAGCAGTTCTTC. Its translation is CASNSRSYNEQFF.